The next 30 T cell receptor beta chains were all read from a single sample in a study of cytomegalovirus exposure and HLA in healthy donors (dated by TCRdb to about 2017). To prepare the library, the immunoSEQ multiplex PCR assay was applied. For the multiplex PCR, a mixture combining 60 forward primers for TCR Vbeta segments and 13 reverse primers for TCR Jbeta segments was used. The source is immuneACCESS, and TCRdb retained only in-frame sequences with V and J called. Part of the clones is not carried over; for the studies checked, unresolved V genes explain less than half of this, and the remainder is unexplained. The sample contains approximately 150,000 clones, roughly 82% of them found a single time. The ten largest clones add up to 9.5% to 12% of the sample. Sequenced input: PBMCs. These TCRs come from a man aged 50 to 59 in good health and CMV-seropositive.

This chain joins TRBV28 and TRBJ1-2; no clear D gene. The CDR3 is 13 amino acids. Trimming pared 7 bases from V and 0 bases from J, leaving 9 bases between. The V gene's germline CDR1 is MDHEN and CDR2 SYDVKM. This CDR3 reads CASNRYSNYGYTF. CDR3 DNA: TGTGCCAGCAACCGGTATTCTAACTATGGCTACACCTTC.

This chain connects TRBV7-2 to TRBJ2-1; TRBD2 aligns across 9 bases. From germline, CDR1 is SGHTA and CDR2 FQGNSA. This CDR3 is built from 15 residues. Trimming removed 1 base from V and 2 bases from J; junction bases left unmatched: 0. The CDR3 is CASSLGTSAYNEQFF. The CDR3 DNA is TGTGCCAGCAGCTTAGGGACTAGCGCCTACAATGAGCAGTTCTTC.

This clone has at least ten counts. V and J are TRBV11-1 and TRBJ2-7, with 7 nucleotides matching TRBD2. The CDR3 totals 14 residues. Germline V gives CDR1 SGHAT, CDR2 FQDESV (reference sequence). The J segment lost 4 bases and the V segment lost 1 base, leaving 4 bases of the junction unmatched. DNA of the CDR3: TGTGCCAGCAGCTTAGGGGCGGGAGCTTACGAGCAGTACTTC. Its protein is CASSLGAGAYEQYF.

The chain carries TRBV7-2 and TRBJ2-2; 8 bases line up with TRBD1. The V and J ends lost 5 bases and 4 bases, in that order; junction bases with no gene match: 9. Germline V gives CDR1 SGHTA, CDR2 FQGNSA. The CDR3 is made up of 16 amino acids. The CDR3 nucleotides read TGTGCCAGCAGCGCCAGGACAGGGCGGGGCACCGGGGAGCTGTTTTTT. It specifies CASSARTGRGTGELFF.

The chain carries TRBV2 and TRBJ1-1; D gene ambiguous. Germline V gives CDR1 SNHLY, CDR2 FYNNEI. The CDR3 has 12 amino acids. Trimming stripped 6 bases from V and 2 bases from J, with 7 bases between. CDR3 amino acids: CASSPFNTEAFF. In DNA form, the CDR3 reads TGTGCCAGCAGCCCGTTTAACACTGAAGCTTTCTTT.

The chain is built from TRBV7-2 and TRBJ1-3, with D perhaps matching TRBD1 (5 bases). The CDR3 has 16 residues. The germline gives CDR1 SGHTA, CDR2 FQGNSA. Trimming stripped 6 bases from V and 4 bases from J, with 19 bases between. CDR3 sequence: CASSMGGGRLGNTIYF. In DNA form, the CDR3 reads TGTGCCAGCAGTATGGGGGGAGGTCGACTCGGAAACACCATATATTTT.

The chain employs TRBV2 and TRBJ1-2; D remains ambiguous. The CDR3 has 13 residues. The V end was cut by 5 bases, the J end by 1 base, with 8 bases between. From germline, CDR1 is SNHLY and CDR2 FYNNEI. The CDR3 DNA is TGTGCCAGCAGTCGACAAGATAACTATGGCTACACCTTC. It specifies CASSRQDNYGYTF.

The DNA of the CDR3 is TGTGCCATCAGCCTTTCGACAGGTATCTCCTACGAGCAGTACTTC. This encodes CAISLSTGISYEQYF. This rearrangement joins TRBV10-3 to TRBJ2-7, with a possible D match to TRBD1 (6 bases). V was cut by 6 bases and J by 0 bases, with 15 bases left in between. CDR1 ENHRY and CDR2 SYGVKD come from the germline V gene. The CDR3 contains 15 residues.

This rearrangement joins TRBV29-1 to TRBJ2-1; D possibly corresponds to TRBD1 (6 bases). The CDR3 runs to 16 residues. Trimming stripped 3 bases from V and 8 bases from J, with 23 bases between. The germline V gene encodes CDR1 SQVTM and CDR2 ANQGSEA. CDR3 region: CSVDNLPGQRMDEQFF. The CDR3 nucleotides are TGCAGCGTTGATAACCTGCCCGGACAGAGGATGGATGAGCAGTTCTTC.

This clone was observed once. The V gene is TRBV5-5, the J gene TRBJ2-3, with D tentatively TRBD1 (5 bases). The CDR3 runs 16 residues. CDR1 SGHKS and CDR2 YYEKEE come from the germline V gene (reference sequence). Between the trimmed V and J ends, which lost 2 bases and 0 bases, there was a span of 13 bases. The CDR3 protein is CASSFAGIPSTDTQYF. The CDR3 nucleotides read TGTGCCAGCAGCTTTGCAGGGATACCTAGCACAGATACGCAGTATTTT.

This chain connects TRBV28 to TRBJ1-5; 7 nucleotides line up with TRBD1. Germline CDR1 is MDHEN and CDR2 is SYDVKM. V trimming: 6 bases; J trimming: 6 bases; junction bases outside the gene matches: 11. This CDR3 has 15 residues. The CDR3 DNA reads as TGTGCCAGCAGCCAATCGGGGGACAGTAGTCAGCCCCAGCATTTT. This codes for CASSQSGDSSQPQHF. The whole variable domain, remainder taken from reference TRBV28 and TRBJ1-5, is DVKVTQSSRYLVKRTGEKVFLECVQDMDHENMFWYRQDPGLGLRLIYFSYDVKMKEKGDIPEGYSVSREKKERFSLILESASTNQTSMYLCASSQSGDSSQPQHFGDGTRLSIL.

This clone was counted a single time. This chain uses TRBV11-2 with TRBJ1-2, with D perhaps TRBD1 (5 bases). CDR1 is SGHAT and CDR2 is FQNNGV in the germline V gene. The CDR3 is 14 residues long. V was cut by 3 bases and J by 4 bases, with 12 bases left in between. CDR3 sequence reads: CASSLRGGSYGYTF. CDR3 DNA sequence: TGTGCCAGCAGCTTGAGGGGAGGCAGCTATGGCTACACCTTC. Variable domain in full (rest from reference TRBV11-2 and TRBJ1-2): EAGVAQSPRYKIIEKRQSVAFWCNPISGHATLYWYQQILGQGPKLLIQFQNNGVVDDSQLPKDRFSAERLKGVDSTLKIQPAKLEDSAVYLCASSLRGGSYGYTFGSGTRLTVV.

The chain links TRBV30 to TRBJ2-1, with TRBD1 matching 10 bases. The V and J ends lost 0 bases and 1 base, in that order; junction bases with no gene match: 6. Germline-derived CDR1 and CDR2 are GTSNPN and SVGIG (reference sequence). The CDR3 spans 17 residues. CDR3 amino acids: CAWSVRGTGVSYNEQFF. The CDR3 region has the DNA TGTGCCTGGAGTGTACGCGGGACAGGGGTTTCCTACAATGAGCAGTTCTTC.

This clone has only one observation. The V and J genes are TRBV20-1 and TRBJ2-5; TRBD1 might be the D (6 bases). Germline V gives CDR1 DFQATT, CDR2 SNEGSKA (reference sequence). This CDR3 contains 11 residues. V was pared by 6 bases and J by 2 bases, with 7 bases between. CDR3 DNA: TGCAGTGCCACAGGGCAAGAGACCCAGTACTTC. This translates into CSATGQETQYF.

The J gene is TRBJ1-1, the V gene TRBV19; D uncertain. The V and J ends lost 4 bases and 4 bases respectively, with 10 bases between them. The CDR3 length is 13 residues. CDR1 and CDR2 from the germline V gene are LNHDA and SQIVND (reference sequence). The CDR3 sequence: CASSTRRSTEAFF. As DNA, the CDR3 is TGTGCCAGTAGTACCCGGAGGAGCACTGAAGCTTTCTTT.

This chain uses TRBV7-6 with TRBJ2-7; 10 positions match TRBD2. J was trimmed by 2 bases and V by 0 bases; bases with no gene match: 1. Looked up from germline, CDR1 is SGHVS and CDR2 is FNYEAQ. The CDR3 totals 15 residues. The CDR3 protein is CASSLASGRAYEQYF. The CDR3 nucleotides read TGTGCCAGCAGCTTAGCCAGCGGGAGGGCCTACGAGCAGTACTTC.

V usage is TRBV5-6 and J usage is TRBJ1-5; D remains unclear. The CDR3 consists of 17 residues. Between the trimmed V and J ends, which lost 0 bases and 6 bases, there was a span of 19 bases. Per germline, CDR1 SGHDT and CDR2 YYEEEE. The CDR3 here is CASSLAGETQMSQPQHF. CDR3 sequence (DNA): TGTGCCAGCAGCTTGGCCGGGGAAACCCAAATGAGTCAGCCCCAGCATTTT.

The chain is built from TRBV9 and TRBJ1-6; D remains ambiguous. Per the germline V gene, CDR1 is SGDLS and CDR2 is YYNGEE. The CDR3 spans 14 residues. V was cut by 5 bases and J by 8 bases, with 14 bases left in between. CDR3 DNA: TGTGCCAGCAGTGAGGGAAGGGAAGATTCACCCCTCCACTTT. This codes for CASSEGREDSPLHF.

CDR3 nucleotides: TGTGCCAGCTCACCCCCAATGGGCCGGGGCACTGAAGCTTTCTTT. Residues: CASSPPMGRGTEAFF. The V and J genes are TRBV18 and TRBJ1-1; D uncertain. The CDR3 runs 15 residues. V was cut by 3 bases and J by 4 bases, with 15 bases left in between. Germline assignment: CDR1 KGHSH and CDR2 LQKENI.

This clone was seen once. The CDR3 nucleotides read TGTGCCAGCAGCGCAGGGACAGGGGGCAGTGATAATGAAAAACTGTTTTTT. Protein: CASSAGTGGSDNEKLFF. V is TRBV9 and J is TRBJ1-4, with TRBD1 matching over 12 bases. With 3 bases clipped from V and 4 bases from J, the junction kept 7 bases outside the gene matches. CDR1 is SGDLS and CDR2 is YYNGEE in the germline V gene. The length of the CDR3 is 17 residues.

The chain links TRBV18 to TRBJ2-3; 7 positions agree with TRBD1. The CDR3 is 17 residues long. The germline CDR1 and CDR2 sequences are KGHSH and LQKENI. V shed 2 bases and J 0 bases; nucleotides not matched to a gene: 8. CDR3 region: CASSPTRQGTSTDTQYF. The CDR3 nucleotides are TGTGCCAGCTCACCAACGAGACAGGGTACAAGCACAGATACGCAGTATTTT.

The rearrangement links TRBV10-3 to TRBJ2-7, with a possible D match to TRBD1 (5 bases). CDR3 size: 13 residues. Looked up from germline, CDR1 is ENHRY and CDR2 is SYGVKD. Trimming took 5 bases from V and 7 from J, leaving 15 bases between them. CDR3: CAISKQGAKEQYF. The CDR3 nucleotides read TGTGCCATCAGTAAACAAGGGGCTAAGGAGCAGTACTTC.

The gene calls are TRBV2 and TRBJ2-5; TRBD2 matches 9 bases. Germline V lookup: CDR1 SNHLY, CDR2 FYNNEI. Trimming cost V 8 bases and J 1 base; bases outside gene matches: 2. There are 13 residues in the CDR3. DNA for the CDR3: TGTGCCAGCCAGCGGGGGGCCCAAGAGACCCAGTACTTC. As protein: CASQRGAQETQYF.

The chain carries TRBV5-4 and TRBJ2-1; D is possibly TRBD2 (5 bases). The germline gives CDR1 SGHNT, CDR2 YYREEE (reference sequence). Trimming removed 5 bases at V and 4 bases at J, with 19 bases between. The CDR3 extends over 16 amino acids. CDR3 DNA sequence: TGTGCCAGCAGTTCCCCCCCCAGCGGAGAGTACAATGAGCAGTTCTTC. Its translation is CASSSPPSGEYNEQFF.

The chain couples TRBV11-2 to TRBJ2-7; D is possibly TRBD1 (6 bases). V was trimmed by 1 base and J by 0 bases, leaving 7 bases between them. The CDR3 length is 14 residues. Germline V gene lookup returns CDR1 SGHAT and CDR2 FQNNGV. The CDR3 DNA reads as TGTGCCAGCAGCTTAGTAGGGGGCTCCTACGAGCAGTACTTC. Protein: CASSLVGGSYEQYF.

J is TRBJ1-6 and V is TRBV6-6; 9 nucleotides match TRBD1. Germline CDR1 is MNHNY and CDR2 is SVGAGI (reference sequence). This CDR3 is 14 amino acids long. The ends lost 5 bases at V and 7 bases at J; junction bases unmatched: 3. For the CDR3, the DNA is TGTGCCAGCAGTCCCGGGACAGGGAATTCACCCCTCCACTTT. This sequence encodes CASSPGTGNSPLHF.

V usage is TRBV28 and J usage is TRBJ2-2; D ambiguous. Germline V gene lookup returns CDR1 MDHEN and CDR2 SYDVKM. Trimming removed 4 bases from V and 4 bases from J, with 10 bases in between. The CDR3 consists of 14 residues. CDR3 DNA: TGTGCCAGCAGTTCCCAATTTCCCACCGGGGAGCTGTTTTTT. Translating gives CASSSQFPTGELFF.

This clone was recorded once. The genes are TRBV7-2 and TRBJ1-1, with D hard to call. The CDR3 is made up of 15 amino acids. The germline V gene has CDR1 SGHTA and CDR2 FQGNSA. V was trimmed by 4 bases and J by 1 base, leaving 13 bases between them. CDR3 amino acids: CASSSRLAGNTEAFF. CDR3 coding DNA: TGTGCCAGCAGCTCCCGCTTGGCAGGGAACACTGAAGCTTTCTTT.

The chain carries TRBV6-5 and TRBJ1-1; 10 nucleotides agree with TRBD1. Unmatched junction bases numbered 3, after V lost 2 bases and J lost 0 bases. Germline CDR1 reads MNHEY; CDR2 reads SVGAGI. CDR3 size: 16 residues. Written as DNA, the CDR3 is TGTGCCAGCAGTTACGGGACAGGGGTAATGAACACTGAAGCTTTCTTT. Amino acid sequence: CASSYGTGVMNTEAFF.

This chain uses TRBV4-3 with TRBJ2-7; D perhaps matches TRBD1 (5 bases). Trimming removed 1 base from V and 4 bases from J, with 11 bases in between. Per the germline V gene, CDR1 is LGHNA and CDR2 is YSLEER. This CDR3 spans 14 amino acids. The CDR3 region is CASSQVWGPYEQYF. The CDR3 DNA follows: TGCGCCAGCAGCCAAGTGTGGGGCCCATACGAGCAGTACTTC.